Listed below are T cell receptor beta chains from one sample, sequenced in a study of blood T cell repertoires in COVID-19. The data were produced by immunoSEQ multiplex PCR, yet TCRdb's version contains in-frame clones alone and is incomplete. Of roughly 200,000 clones in the sample, about 87% are singletons; the top ten hold 1.5% to 2%. The sequencing sample was made of peripheral blood. The receptors here all came from a man between 65 and 85 years old with acute or convalescent COVID-19. Each CDR3 is given without its conserved first and last residue.

>TRBV27
ASSFQNQETQY
>TRBV12-1
ASSFAGQGFEPQH
>TRBV29-1
SVKRANTEAF
>TRBV7-2
ASSLSRSYEQY
>TRBV9
ASSALAQTGATGELF
>TRBV3-1/TRBV3-2
ASSLLAAGSYNEQF
>TRBV6-2/TRBV6-3
ASSFWTGGGQPQH
>TRBV19
ASSLRDRVFTDTQY
>TRBV15
ATSRDMKGGQH
>TRBV9
ASSVGSLSTDTQY
>TRBV19
ASSISYRGTGEAF
>TRBV27
ASTLKGTSGRAGYEQY
>TRBV28
ASSLGTSGESTDTQY
>TRBV5-1
ASRWTGGDYGYT
>TRBV6-6
ASSYPAGAGNEQF
>TRBV6-5
ATEGQGFYH
>TRBV20-1
SASRGGASGRVSSYNEQF
>TRBV6-6
ASSPGVKQPQH
>TRBV7-3
ASSPLPGQGNNEQF
>TRBV11-2
ASSSTLLAGGYNEQF
>TRBV7-2
ASSLGVTNEQF
>TRBV3-1/TRBV3-2
ASSLRSLSYNEQF
>TRBV12-3/TRBV12-4
ASSTNRGEAF
>TRBV19
ASSEVTSGRYEQF
>TRBV15
ATSRQGNNSPLH
>TRBV6-5
ASSYSQGAFEQY
>TRBV18
ASSQGADTGELF
>TRBV15
ATGGDSAGNQPQH
>TRBV6-2/TRBV6-3
ASSYYPLTGTGVEQY
>TRBV25-1
ASCSSRDTGELF
>TRBV30
AWSVGAGTYNEQF
>TRBV6-5
ASSPDSDTQY
>TRBV7-9
ASSLVASGSADTQY
>TRBV9
ASSVGGDFGANVLT
>TRBV19
ASRRTGNTEAF
>TRBV25-1
ASSESIGSGRDTGELF
>TRBV6-5
ASKLDRSSYEQY
>TRBV5-5
ASSWDTMNTEAF
>TRBV19
ASSIIEAGANVLT
>TRBV5-1
ASSLQFVQETQY
>TRBV6-5
ATMIGQGDNQPQH
>TRBV5-4
ASSWGGDSNQPQH
>TRBV27
ASRRGQGRNSPLH
>TRBV6-5
ASLGGSGYEQY
>TRBV27
ASSVSGTGYYNSPLH